Listed below are T cell receptor beta chains from one sample, sequenced in a study of blood T cell repertoires in COVID-19. Some clones are missing from TCRdb's copy, which holds only in-frame ones; the method was immunoSEQ multiplex PCR. The sample contains a few hundred thousand clones, around 86% of which appear only once. Material: PBMCs or T cells enriched from blood (not recorded which). All receptors come from a young man in a cohort exposed to, infected with or recovered from COVID-19 (not recorded which). The CDR3 runs from the conserved cysteine through the conserved F or W. The D gene is left open where the match is weak. The size entry is marked missing in some rows and otherwise reads once, few, many or a size class.

>TRBD1|TRBJ2-5|TRBV11-2|NA
CASSYRDRGQETQYF
TGTGCCAGCAGCTACCGGGACAGGGGCCAAGAGACCCAGTACTTC
>NA|TRBJ1-6|TRBV27|NA
CASGPGPGQSSYNSPLHF
TGTGCCAGCGGTCCGGGTCCCGGACAAAGCTCCTATAATTCACCCCTCCACTTT
>NA|TRBJ2-5|TRBV4-1|NA
CASSRPDLANETQYF
TGCGCCAGCAGCCGCCCGGACTTGGCCAACGAGACCCAGTACTTC
>NA|TRBJ1-4|TRBV15|NA
CATSRDRAATNEKLFF
TGTGCCACCAGCAGAGACAGGGCAGCAACTAATGAAAAACTGTTTTTT
>TRBD1|TRBJ2-1|TRBV28|NA
CASSHAGGSYNEQFF
TGTGCCAGCAGTCACGCAGGGGGCTCCTACAATGAGCAGTTCTTC
>TRBD1|TRBJ1-1|TRBV29-1|NA
CSVEVGGDTEAFF
TGCAGCGTTGAAGTAGGGGGCGACACTGAAGCTTTCTTT
>NA|TRBJ1-1|TRBV28|NA
CASSPSGHVNTEAFF
TGTGCCAGCAGTCCCTCGGGACATGTGAACACTGAAGCTTTCTTT
>TRBD1|TRBJ1-5|TRBV4-1|NA
CASSQAPGQPYNQPQHF
TGCGCCAGCAGCCAAGCCCCGGGACAGCCATACAATCAGCCCCAGCATTTT
>NA|TRBJ1-1|TRBV11-2|NA
CASSMTPSEAFF
TGTGCCAGCAGCATGACTCCCTCTGAAGCTTTCTTT
>TRBD2|TRBJ2-1|TRBV27|NA
CASSPIAGSNNEQFF
TGTGCCAGCAGTCCAATAGCGGGATCTAACAATGAGCAGTTCTTC
>NA|TRBJ1-2|TRBV19|NA
CASIRSAGNHYGYTF
TGTGCCAGTATCCGGTCGGCAGGGAACCACTATGGCTACACCTTC
>TRBD1|TRBJ2-2|TRBV4-1|few
CASSQRTGDPGELFF
TGCGCCAGCAGCCAAAGGACAGGGGATCCCGGGGAGCTGTTTTTT
>NA|TRBJ2-1|TRBV19|NA
CASNGYYNEQFF
TGTGCCAGTAACGGTTACTACAATGAGCAGTTCTTC
>NA|TRBJ1-3|TRBV7-2|NA
CASSPQGISGNTIYF
TGTGCCAGCAGCCCCCAGGGGATCTCTGGAAACACCATATATTTT
>NA|TRBJ1-4|TRBV9|NA
CASSVDQGKATNEKLFF
TGTGCCAGCAGCGTAGATCAGGGGAAAGCAACTAATGAAAAACTGTTTTTT
>TRBD1|TRBJ1-1|TRBV18|few
CASSRAPGQGGMNTEAFF
TGTGCCAGCTCACGAGCCCCGGGACAGGGGGGCATGAACACTGAAGCTTTCTTT
>TRBD1|TRBJ1-1|TRBV6-5|NA
CASSRDRVNTEAFF
TGTGCCAGCAGTCGGGACAGGGTGAACACTGAAGCTTTCTTT